This T cell receptor (beta chain) was profiled in a study of early T cells in non-severe SARS-CoV-2 infection. Study overall: Sequencing input comprised bulk RNA from unsorted whole blood; chain pairing was not available.

V lost 3 bases and J 0 bases, leaving 12 bases between the germline ends. The CDR3 has 16 amino acids. Germline values: CDR1 LGHNA, CDR2 YSLEER. Each cDNA molecule carried a unique molecular identifier. TCRdb recomputed calls from the 5' RACE reads with MiXCR, one row per CDR3 protein. The table lists approximately 73,000 distinct CDR3 sequences, around 13% of them singletons. The sequencing input was whole blood. This rearrangement joins TRBV4-3 to TRBJ2-4, with D unclear. The source of this sequence is an adult who was a healthcare worker with PCR-confirmed SARS-CoV-2 infection or an uninfected control (not recorded which). The DNA for the CDR3 is TGCGCCAGCAGCCAGCAGCTAATACTAGCCAAAAACATTCAGTACTTC. It specifies CASSQQLILAKNIQYF.